This TCR beta chain was captured by sequencing in a study of blood T cells in healthy people across ages. This clonotype was detected only a few times. Germline CDR1 GTSNPN, CDR2 SVGIG (reference sequence). The CDR3 contains 14 residues. The ends lost 2 bases at V and 3 bases at J; junction bases unmatched: 6. A J-beta primer mix and a sample-barcoded 5' primer were used in a second PCR of roughly 7 to 12 cycles. From the 5' RACE reads, TCRdb called clonotypes with MiXCR, one entry per CDR3 protein. This sample has about 1.6 million distinct CDR3 sequences, with roughly a third found just once. Peripheral blood from each donor was collected in a volume of about 10 milliliters.

The chain links TRBV30 to TRBJ2-7, with 8 bases fitting TRBD1. The TCR comes from a woman in her twenties or thirties in good health. The material sequenced was blood. CDR3 coding DNA: TGTGCCTGGAGTTTTGACAGGGGTCGCTACGAGCAGTACTTC. Amino acids: CAWSFDRGRYEQYF.